The 30 T cell receptor beta chains below were found in one sample sequenced in a study of PD-1 blockade in classical Hodgkin lymphoma. All the patients suffered relapse after autologous stem cell transplantation, and brentuximab vedotin exposure differed. Data came from immunoSEQ multiplex PCR; TCRdb stores just in-frame clones and leaves some out. This table holds some 62,000 clones, about nine tenths found once. The starting material was peripheral blood mononuclear cells (PBMCs), obtained at baseline. The origin of the receptors is a human donor with classical Hodgkin lymphoma.

This clone was detected a few times. This chain links TRBV27 with TRBJ1-1, with D possibly matching TRBD1 (6 bases). CDR3 length: 13 residues. Germline loops: CDR1 MNHEY, CDR2 SMNVEV (reference sequence). Trimming left V 3 bases short and J 5 bases short, with 10 bases between. CDR3 in amino acids: CASSFRGQTEAFF. The CDR3 region has the DNA TGTGCCAGCAGTTTCCGAGGACAGACTGAAGCTTTCTTT.

The chain carries TRBV6-6 and TRBJ1-2; D possibly corresponds to TRBD1 (6 bases). The CDR3 contains 14 residues. The V and J ends lost 6 bases and 4 bases respectively, with 15 bases between them. CDR1 and CDR2 from the germline V gene are MNHNY and SVGAGI (reference sequence). CDR3 in DNA: TGTGCCAGCAGGCGAGGGCAGGGGATCTATGGCTACACCTTC. Translated: CASRRGQGIYGYTF.

The chain joins TRBV6-5 to TRBJ1-2, with a possible D match to TRBD1 (6 bases). Trimming took 2 bases from V and 7 from J, leaving 20 bases between them. CDR3 length equals 16 residues. Germline CDR1 is MNHEY and CDR2 is SVGAGI. The CDR3, as DNA: TGTGCCAGCAGTTACCCCTTGACCGGGGGCCATTTTGGCTACACCTTC. Residues: CASSYPLTGGHFGYTF.

The chain is built from TRBV13 and TRBJ1-4, with no clear D. The CDR3 contains 13 residues. Germline V gene sequence: CDR1 PRHDT, CDR2 FYEKMQ (reference sequence). V was pared by 6 bases and J by 3 bases, with 8 bases between. CDR3 sequence: CASSVGPNEKLFF. Written as DNA, the CDR3 is TGTGCCAGCAGTGTAGGGCCTAATGAAAAACTGTTTTTT.

This chain uses TRBV10-3 with TRBJ1-1; possibly TRBD1 for D (5 bases). The germline CDR1 and CDR2 sequences are ENHRY and SYGVKD. The CDR3 length is 13 residues. Trimming left V 3 bases short and J 4 bases short, with 9 bases between. CDR3 bases: TGTGCCATCAGTGATTCGGGGGGCACTGAAGCTTTCTTT. The encoded protein is CAISDSGGTEAFF.

The chain has TRBV18 and TRBJ2-3; D remains ambiguous. Germline lookup yields CDR1 KGHSH and CDR2 LQKENI. The CDR3 spans 14 residues. Trimming stripped 1 base from V and 1 base from J, with 6 bases between. The CDR3 region has the DNA TGTGCCAGCTCACCACTCCCCGGCACAGATACGCAGTATTTT. Translating gives CASSPLPGTDTQYF.

This chain joins TRBV15 and TRBJ1-1; the D gene is possibly TRBD1 (5 bases). The V end was cut by 0 bases, the J end by 11 bases, with 16 bases between. CDR3 length: 14 amino acids. Germline V gene sequence: CDR1 LNHNV, CDR2 YYDKDF (reference sequence). The CDR3 loop reads CATSRDPLWGMAFF. In nucleotides, the CDR3 is TGTGCCACCAGCAGAGACCCCTTATGGGGGATGGCTTTCTTT.

In its sample, this clone was seen many times. This sequence joins TRBV7-6 and TRBJ2-5; tentatively, D is TRBD1 (5 bases). Germline lookup yields CDR1 SGHVS and CDR2 FNYEAQ. The germline V and J ends were trimmed by 5 bases and 5 bases, with 18 bases remaining between them. The CDR3 spans 15 residues. CDR3 in DNA: TGTGCCAGCAGCCGGGCGGACATCGTTGGGGAGACCCAGTACTTC. Amino acids: CASSRADIVGETQYF.

This chain uses TRBV5-1 with TRBJ2-5; 7 bases fit TRBD2. The trim removed 3 bases at V and 5 bases at J, leaving 13 bases unmatched. In germline, CDR1 is SGHRS, CDR2 YFSETQ. The CDR3 covers 16 residues. The CDR3 protein is CASSSTTLGGSETQYF. The DNA for the CDR3 is TGCGCCAGCAGCTCCACGACTCTCGGGGGGAGCGAGACCCAGTACTTC.

The chain recombines TRBV5-1 with TRBJ2-5, with D unresolved. The germline gives CDR1 SGHRS, CDR2 YFSETQ. Trimming removed 0 bases at V and 6 bases at J, with 9 bases between. This CDR3 region has 13 residues. Here the CDR3 DNA reads TGCGCCAGCAGCTTGGACGGAATGCAGACCCAGTACTTC. Translating gives CASSLDGMQTQYF.

V usage is TRBV6-6 and J usage is TRBJ1-1; D remains ambiguous. V lost 0 bases to trimming and J lost 3 bases, with 11 bases between them. Germline loops: CDR1 MNHNY, CDR2 SVGAGI (reference sequence). The CDR3 extends over 15 amino acids. The CDR3 coding sequence is TGTGCCAGCAGTTACTCGCCGGGGTACGACACTGAAGCTTTCTTT. As protein: CASSYSPGYDTEAFF.

The V gene is TRBV5-1, the J gene TRBJ2-3; 7 nucleotides match TRBD2. The CDR3 has 14 amino acids. With V trimmed by 5 bases and J by 0 bases, 3 bases remained unmatched. Germline V CDR1 and CDR2: SGHRS, YFSETQ. The CDR3 is CASRPGLSTDTQYF. CDR3 coding DNA: TGCGCCAGCAGACCGGGACTAAGCACAGATACGCAGTATTTT.

The chain employs TRBV25-1 and TRBJ2-7, with 8 bases lining up with TRBD1. The CDR3 runs 14 residues. The V gene end was trimmed by 6 bases and the J gene end by 3 bases; junction bases not matched to a gene: 7. Germline-derived CDR1 and CDR2 are MGHDK and SYGVNS. As DNA, the CDR3 is TGTGCCAGCAGCGCCGGGACAGGTAACTACGAGCAGTACTTC. It is translated as CASSAGTGNYEQYF.

The chain has TRBV5-1 and TRBJ2-5; D gene ambiguous. Germline V gene data show CDR1 as SGHRS and CDR2 as YFSETQ. Trimming left V 4 bases short and J 5 bases short, with 15 bases between. There are 14 residues in the CDR3. This CDR3 is CASSPRMPRETQYF. Written as DNA, the CDR3 is TGCGCCAGCAGCCCCCGTATGCCCCGGGAGACCCAGTACTTC.

The chain employs TRBV5-4 and TRBJ1-2; D is ambiguous. V dropped 0 bases and J dropped 4 bases, with 10 bases sitting between them. The germline V gene encodes CDR1 SGHNT and CDR2 YYREEE (reference sequence). The CDR3 covers 14 residues. CDR3 loop: CASSLGNRAYGYTF. The DNA for the CDR3 is TGTGCCAGCAGCTTGGGTAACCGCGCCTATGGCTACACCTTC.

V gene TRBV4-1 combines with J gene TRBJ1-1; D uncertain. In germline, CDR1 is MGHRA, CDR2 YSYEKL. The CDR3 runs 15 residues. V shed 0 bases and J shed 2 bases, with 10 bases lying between them. The CDR3 sequence: CASSQDMGYNTEAFF. The CDR3 nucleotides read TGCGCCAGCAGCCAAGATATGGGCTATAACACTGAAGCTTTCTTT.

The gene calls are TRBV7-2 and TRBJ1-5; D is unclear. The V and J ends lost 1 base and 0 bases respectively, with 1 base between them. The CDR3 length is 13 residues. Looked up from germline, CDR1 is SGHTA and CDR2 is FQGNSA. The CDR3 DNA follows: TGTGCCAGCAGCTTAGATAGCAATCAGCCCCAGCATTTT. Translation: CASSLDSNQPQHF.

The V gene is TRBV19, the J gene TRBJ2-7; TRBD1 aligns across 9 bases. Germline CDR1 is LNHDA and CDR2 is SQIVND (reference sequence). Unmatched junction bases numbered 11, after V lost 4 bases and J lost 4 bases. CDR3 length: 16 residues. In DNA, the CDR3 is TGTGCCAGTAGTACAGCTGCCCGGACAGGGGTTTACGAGCAGTACTTC. Its protein product is CASSTAARTGVYEQYF.

The chain couples TRBV29-1 to TRBJ2-3; no clear D. In germline, CDR1 is SQVTM, CDR2 ANQGSEA. The CDR3 is 14 amino acids. Trimming removed 4 bases at V and 1 base at J, with 12 bases between. The CDR3 spells CSVVSDSGTDTQYF. In DNA form, the CDR3 reads TGCAGCGTTGTATCAGATTCAGGCACAGATACGCAGTATTTT.

The chain links TRBV4-2 to TRBJ2-1; 11 bases map to TRBD2. V shed 2 bases, J shed 8 bases, and the junction held 11 bases outside the gene matches. This CDR3 contains 17 residues. CDR1 and CDR2 (germline): LGHNA, YNFKEQ. CDR3 sequence reads: CASSQLIAGGNIDEQFF. CDR3 nucleotide sequence: TGTGCCAGCAGCCAACTCATAGCGGGGGGGAACATAGATGAGCAGTTCTTC.

The chain couples TRBV29-1 to TRBJ2-1; tentative D call: TRBD1 (5 bases). Germline CDR1 reads SQVTM; CDR2 reads ANQGSEA. CDR3 length: 14 residues. The V end was cut by 5 bases, the J end by 8 bases, with 19 bases between. The CDR3 protein is CSVLPGQGSDEQFF. The DNA of the CDR3 is TGCAGCGTTCTTCCTGGACAAGGGTCGGATGAGCAGTTCTTC.

This clone was recorded a few times. The genes are TRBV19 and TRBJ1-6; D ambiguous. V shed 5 bases and J shed 0 bases, with 11 bases lying between them. The CDR3 totals 16 residues. CDR1 LNHDA and CDR2 SQIVND come from the germline V gene (reference sequence). The CDR3 loop reads CASSPRPYSYNSPLHF. In DNA, the CDR3 is TGTGCCAGTAGTCCCCGACCGTACTCCTATAATTCACCCCTCCACTTT. The whole variable domain, remainder taken from reference TRBV19 and TRBJ1-6, is DGGITQSPKYLFRKEGQNVTLSCEQNLNHDAMYWYRQDPGQGLRLIYYSQIVNDFQKGDIAEGYSVSREKKESFPLTVTSAQKNPTAFYLCASSPRPYSYNSPLHFGNGTRLTVT.

The J gene is TRBJ1-4, the V gene TRBV5-1; TRBD1 matches at 8 bases. CDR3 length: 16 residues. Germline V gives CDR1 SGHRS, CDR2 YFSETQ. The J segment lost 7 bases and the V segment lost 2 bases, leaving 10 bases of the junction unmatched. CDR3 nucleotide sequence: TGCGCCAGCAGCTTATACGGACAGGGTGGAGGTGAAAAACTGTTTTTT. As protein: CASSLYGQGGGEKLFF.

The chain employs TRBV27 and TRBJ1-1; no definite D call. This CDR3 spans 13 amino acids. Per germline, CDR1 MNHEY and CDR2 SMNVEV (reference sequence). V lost 0 bases, J lost 3 bases, and 5 bases lay in between. Written as DNA, the CDR3 is TGTGCCAGCAGTTTATCGGCTGACACTGAAGCTTTCTTT. This codes for CASSLSADTEAFF.

This clone was detected many times. Compared with germline, one end of the junction differs, possibly owing to a read error. V gene TRBV4-1 combines with J gene TRBJ2-3, with TRBD2 matching over 16 bases. This CDR3 has 15 amino acids. Looked up from germline, CDR1 is MGHRA and CDR2 is YSYEKL. The CDR3 DNA reads TGCGCCAGCAGCCAGGTCGGGACTAGCGGGGGGGCCCACTCTTTT. It encodes CASSQVGTSGGAHSF.

The CDR3 region is CASRPTGDHEQYF. The CDR3 nucleotides are TGCGCCAGCAGGCCTACAGGGGACCACGAGCAGTACTTC. This sequence joins TRBV5-1 and TRBJ2-7, with 7 bases that match TRBD1. The V gene end was trimmed by 5 bases and the J gene end by 5 bases; junction bases not matched to a gene: 7. The CDR3 sequence is 13 residues long. Germline CDR1 SGHRS, CDR2 YFSETQ.

The chain joins TRBV5-1 to TRBJ2-7; possibly TRBD1 or TRBD2 for D (6 bases each). Trimming left V 0 bases short and J 5 bases short, with 12 bases between. CDR3 size: 14 residues. Germline V gives CDR1 SGHRS, CDR2 YFSETQ. CDR3 coding DNA: TGCGCCAGCAGCTTGGGGCCGGGGGCGAACGAGCAGTACTTC. This codes for CASSLGPGANEQYF.

The J gene is TRBJ2-7, the V gene TRBV6-5, with D maybe TRBD1 (6 bases). The CDR3 spans 15 residues. Germline V CDR1 and CDR2: MNHEY, SVGAGI. V shed 3 bases and J shed 4 bases, with 16 bases lying between them. CDR3 residues: CASSYDPRTAYEQYF. CDR3 bases: TGTGCCAGCAGTTATGACCCAAGGACAGCATACGAGCAGTACTTC.

In the case of this clone: One junction end disagrees with the germline gene, perhaps due to a read error. The J gene is TRBJ2-1, the V gene TRBV29-1; D is possibly TRBD2 (5 bases). The CDR3 has 19 amino acids. Germline CDR1 SQVTM, CDR2 ANQGSEA. CDR3 protein: CSVEGVSTMASGSYSEQFF. The CDR3 DNA reads TGCAGCGTTGAAGGCGTATCGACTATGGCCAGCGGTTCCTACAGTGAGCAGTTCTTC.

This clone was recorded only once. V and J are TRBV9 and TRBJ2-7, with D perhaps TRBD1 (6 bases). V gave up 2 bases and J gave up 6 bases, with 18 bases separating them. The CDR3 consists of 15 residues. Germline CDR1 and CDR2: SGDLS and YYNGEE. The CDR3: CASSVEEAGVGEQYF. The CDR3 DNA is TGTGCCAGCAGCGTTGAAGAGGCAGGGGTTGGCGAGCAGTACTTC.